This TCR beta chain was retrieved from a study of post-analysis software for immune sequencing data. General observations from the study: The normalized Chao1 diversity of multiple sclerosis patients was significantly lower than that of controls. Patients used about 5 TRBV segments, including TRBV5-6, TRBV5-1 and TRBV20-1, more often than controls.

Trimming removed 1 base at V and 7 bases at J, with 20 bases between. CDR1 and CDR2 from the germline V gene are DFQATT and SNEGSKA (reference sequence). This CDR3 region has 17 residues. Every TCR beta cDNA library bore unique molecular identifiers. In TCRdb, the PCR reads were re-called with MiXCR into one record per CDR3 protein. Counted here are about 760,000 distinct CDR3 sequences, approximately 30% occurring once; the ten biggest clones make up roughly 0.57%. On this clonotype: No antigen is known for it.

Input material: blood. This chain connects TRBV20-1 to TRBJ1-6; D might be TRBD1 (6 bases). The sequence was obtained from a girl aged 5 to 17 with multiple sclerosis. This CDR3 reads CSARGGTGRAVNSPLHF. The DNA of the CDR3 is TGCAGTGCTAGAGGGGGAACAGGGAGGGCGGTCAATTCACCCCTCCACTTT.